The 7 T cell receptor beta chains below all came from one sample that was sequenced in a study of cytomegalovirus exposure and HLA in healthy donors. It was with 60 Vbeta and 13 Jbeta primers that the PCR ran. Clones were sequenced by immunoSEQ multiplex PCR, and TCRdb holds only the in-frame ones, with some missing. The sample includes tens of thousands of clones, over 60% of them seen just once. Sequencing input: PBMCs. All receptors come from a middle-aged man in good health and CMV-seropositive.

This chain links TRBV28 with TRBJ2-7; TRBD1 is a possible D gene (5 bases). Germline values: CDR1 MDHEN, CDR2 SYDVKM. Trimming cost V 5 bases and J 6 bases, with 17 bases left between them. There are 14 residues in the CDR3. The CDR3 protein is CASSNGAVKGEQYF. CDR3 sequence (DNA): TGTGCCAGCAGTAATGGGGCCGTTAAAGGCGAGCAGTACTTC.

The chain is built from TRBV10-3 and TRBJ2-4; D is perhaps TRBD2 (6 bases). Germline V gene data show CDR1 as ENHRY and CDR2 as SYGVKD. The V gene lost 4 bases and the J gene lost 4 bases, with 8 bases spanning the gap. The CDR3 is 13 residues long. CDR3 region: CAISGGDKNIQYF. The CDR3, as DNA: TGTGCCATCAGTGGGGGGGATAAAAACATTCAGTACTTC.

This clone was seen only a few times. The V and J genes are TRBV10-2 and TRBJ2-3; 8 bases line up with TRBD2. The CDR3 covers 20 residues. V shed 5 bases, J shed 0 bases, and the junction held 19 bases outside the gene matches. Germline CDR1 reads WSHSY; CDR2 reads SAAADI. The CDR3 nucleotides read TGCGCCAGCAGTTACCCAGGACTAGCCCGGTTACCCCAGAGCACAGATACGCAGTATTTT. Translating gives CASSYPGLARLPQSTDTQYF.

The V gene is TRBV25-1, the J gene TRBJ1-1; maybe TRBD1 (5 bases). V was shortened by 3 bases and J by 4 bases, with 12 bases between the two germline ends. There are 14 residues in the CDR3. The V gene's germline CDR1 is MGHDK and CDR2 SYGVNS. The CDR3, as DNA: TGTGCCAGCAGTGACGAGGGACTGGGCACTGAAGCTTTCTTT. As protein: CASSDEGLGTEAFF.

Only a few counts were recorded for this clone. CDR3 coding DNA: TGTGCCAGCAGTGATTACACCAATCAGCCCCAGCATTTT. Protein product: CASSDYTNQPQHF. The chain combines TRBV2 with TRBJ1-5; D is ambiguous. The germline gives CDR1 SNHLY, CDR2 FYNNEI. V was pared by 3 bases and J by 3 bases, with 6 bases between. The CDR3 covers 13 residues.

The rearrangement uses TRBV9 and TRBJ2-3; D unclear. Germline CDR1 and CDR2: SGDLS and YYNGEE. Trimming took 1 base from V and 5 from J, leaving 11 bases between them. The length of the CDR3 is 14 residues. CDR3 protein: CASSVNSPLDTQYF. CDR3 DNA: TGTGCCAGCAGCGTAAACTCCCCCCTAGATACGCAGTATTTT.

With regard to this clone: The junction does not match germline at one end; this may be a read error. The chain employs TRBV9 and TRBJ1-2; TRBD1 agrees at 10 bases. The CDR3 is 16 amino acids. The germline gives CDR1 SGDLS, CDR2 YYNGEE. The CDR3 DNA reads as TGTGCCAGCAGCGTAGGGGGGACAGGGGCTAAGTATGGCTACACCTTC. Translation: CASSVGGTGAKYGYTF. Based on the CDR3 plus reference TRBV9 and TRBJ1-2, the full variable domain is DSGVTQTPKHLITATGQRVTLRCSPRSGDLSVYWYQQSLDQGLQFLIQYYNGEERAKGNILERFSAQQFPDLHSELNLSSLELGDSALYFCASSVGGTGAKYGYTFGSGTRLTVV.